The 23 T cell receptor beta chains given below trace back to one sample, sequenced in a study of post-analysis software for immune sequencing data (dated by TCRdb to between 2014 and 2016). Library generation was performed with PCR. The sequencing machine was an Illumina HiSeq 2500. To reduce PCR and sequencing biases, unique molecular identifiers were built into the TCR beta cDNA libraries. The public sequencing data were trimmed at Q25 with fastp and processed into clonotypes with MiXCR by TCRdb, which kept only in-frame beta chains. Rows with one shared CDR3 protein collapse into an entry with the most common genes and DNA. The sample table shows about 400,000 distinct CDR3 sequences, and about a third are seen once. Together, the top ten hold under 15% of the sample. Overall study results and their limits: Four or five TRBV segments, including TRBV5-6, TRBV5-1 and TRBV20-1, were significantly more frequent in patients than controls.

The antigens of these receptors remain unknown. The sample taken for sequencing was blood. The receptors were sampled from a girl aged 10-17 years with multiple sclerosis.

In its sample, this clonotype was seen a few times. J is TRBJ1-1 and V is TRBV5-1; tentatively, D is TRBD1 (5 bases). The V end lost 2 bases, the J end lost 5 bases, and 19 bases lay between the germline ends. The CDR3 is 16 amino acids. Germline CDR1 is SGHRS and CDR2 is YFSETQ. DNA of the CDR3: TGCGCCAGCAGCTTCTTCCCTATTGGTAAGGGGACTGAAGCTTTCTTT. Amino acid sequence: CASSFFPIGKGTEAFF.

The V gene is TRBV7-6, the J gene TRBJ1-2, with D uncertain. CDR3 length: 13 amino acids. V was cut by 1 base and J by 8 bases, with 11 bases left in between. Germline CDR1 and CDR2: SGHVS and FNYEAQ. The CDR3 spells CASSLGELGGYTF. The CDR3 nucleotides are TGTGCCAGCAGCTTAGGGGAACTGGGGGGCTACACCTTC. The complete variable domain, with remaining parts taken from reference TRBV7-6 and TRBJ1-2, reads GAGVSQSPRYKVTKRGQDVALRCDPISGHVSLYWYRQALGQGPEFLTYFNYEAQQDKSGLPNDRFSAERPEGSISTLTIQRTEQRDSAMYRCASSLGELGGYTFGSGTRLTVV.

The chain couples TRBV7-9 to TRBJ2-7; TRBD1 is a possible D gene (5 bases). The length of the CDR3 is 14 residues. The V gene's germline CDR1 is SEHNR and CDR2 FQNEAQ (reference sequence). Trimming stripped 2 bases from V and 1 base from J, with 9 bases between. The CDR3 sequence is CASSLSGISYEQYF. In DNA, the CDR3 is TGTGCCAGCAGCTTATCAGGGATATCCTACGAGCAGTACTTC.

The V and J genes are TRBV20-1 and TRBJ1-5; unclear D gene. The V end lost 5 bases, the J end lost 6 bases, and 17 bases lay between the germline ends. The CDR3 sequence is 14 residues long. Germline values: CDR1 DFQATT, CDR2 SNEGSKA (reference sequence). CDR3: CSASQTGSSQPQHF. CDR3 coding DNA: TGCAGTGCTTCCCAGACGGGTAGTAGTCAGCCCCAGCATTTT.

A note on this clonotype: At one end, the junction sequence differs from germline, possibly due to a read error. This chain links TRBV12-3 or TRBV12-4 with TRBJ2-3; 7 bases line up with TRBD1. This CDR3 spans 14 amino acids. The CDR3 DNA reads TGTGTCAGCAGCTGGACAGGCCTCGGGGATACGCAGTATTTT. Translating gives CVSSWTGLGDTQYF.

The gene calls are TRBV29-1 and TRBJ2-7; perhaps TRBD2 as D (5 bases). The J call is in doubt because the DNA end fits TRBJ2-5 better. The CDR3 contains 13 residues. Germline loops: CDR1 SQVTM, CDR2 ANQGSEA. The CDR3 DNA reads TGCAGCGCCGTAGTAGCTTCGGGGGAGACCCAGTACTTC. Translated, it gives CSAVVASGETQYF.

The chain employs TRBV29-1 and TRBJ2-5; D is unclear. CDR1 and CDR2 from the germline V gene are SQVTM and ANQGSEA. The CDR3 loop spans 14 amino acids. Deletions cut 6 bases from V and 2 bases from J, with 16 bases between. CDR3 amino acids: CSVPQIEAQETQYF. CDR3 coding DNA: TGCAGCGTGCCGCAGATCGAAGCACAAGAGACCCAGTACTTC.

A note on this clonotype: Relative to the germline gene, one junction end is altered; a read error may explain this. The CDR3 protein is CAASRDLGGKNIQYF. As DNA, the CDR3 is TGTGCCGCCAGCAGAGATTTGGGTGGCAAAAACATTCAGTACTTC. This chain uses TRBV15 with TRBJ2-4, with D unclear. Germline lookup yields CDR1 LNHNV and CDR2 YYDKDF (reference sequence). The CDR3 consists of 15 residues. The whole variable domain, filled in from reference TRBV15 and TRBJ2-4, reads DAMVIQNPRYQVTQFGKPVTLSCSQTLNHNVMYWYQQKSSQAPKLLFHYYDKDFNNEADTPDNFQSRRPNTSFCFLDIRSPGLGDTAMYLCAASRDLGGKNIQYFGAGTRLSVL.

This clonotype was recorded a few times. The genes are TRBV19 and TRBJ2-1, with D unresolved. CDR1 and CDR2 (germline): LNHDA, SQIVND (reference sequence). The CDR3 is 13 residues long. V was cut by 1 base and J by 7 bases, with 8 bases left in between. The CDR3 coding sequence is TGTGCCAGTAGTATAGTCAGTCTGAATGAGCAGTTCTTC. It specifies CASSIVSLNEQFF.

The chain is built from TRBV12-3 or TRBV12-4 and TRBJ2-7; D uncertain. Trimming removed 4 bases at V and 6 bases at J, with 10 bases between. CDR3 length: 12 residues. CDR3 protein: CASSSLKTEQYF. The CDR3 coding sequence is TGTGCCAGCAGTTCTCTCAAGACCGAGCAGTACTTC.

This clonotype was observed a few times. The rearrangement joins TRBV7-3 to TRBJ1-1, with 8 bases lining up with TRBD1. Germline V lookup: CDR1 SGHTA, CDR2 FQGTGA. There are 14 residues in the CDR3. With 6 bases clipped from V and 5 bases from J, the junction kept 8 bases outside the gene matches. The CDR3 loop reads CASRPTGEETEAFF. In nucleotides, the CDR3 is TGTGCCAGCAGGCCGACAGGGGAGGAGACTGAAGCTTTCTTT.

This clonotype was picked up a small number of times. The rearrangement joins TRBV4-3 to TRBJ2-1; 7 positions agree with TRBD1. Germline V gene sequence: CDR1 LGHNA, CDR2 YSLEER. The V gene end was trimmed by 5 bases and the J gene end by 0 bases; junction bases not matched to a gene: 4. CDR3 length equals 15 residues. CDR3 amino acids: CASSTDRSSYNEQFF. In DNA form, the CDR3 reads TGCGCCAGCAGCACGGACAGGAGCTCCTACAATGAGCAGTTCTTC.

The J gene is TRBJ1-5, the V gene TRBV6-1; D is undetermined. Deletions cut 4 bases from V and 3 bases from J, with 7 bases between. The CDR3 spans 13 residues. Germline CDR1 reads MNHNS; CDR2 reads SASEGT. The CDR3 loop reads CASSGDINQPQHF. The CDR3 coding sequence is TGTGCCAGCAGTGGGGATATCAATCAGCCCCAGCATTTT.

This clonotype was detected only a few times. The chain employs TRBV13 and TRBJ2-7; D is possibly TRBD1 (6 bases). This CDR3 contains 14 residues. Germline V gives CDR1 PRHDT, CDR2 FYEKMQ (reference sequence). V was shortened by 5 bases and J by 0 bases, with 11 bases between the two germline ends. The CDR3 sequence is CASSRPDSSYEQYF. CDR3 bases: TGTGCCAGCAGCCGCCCGGACAGCTCCTACGAGCAGTACTTC.

The sample holds a few counts of this clonotype. It may be a read error: a sequence one base away is much more abundant. The V gene is TRBV20-1, the J gene TRBJ2-2; D tentatively reads TRBD1 or TRBD2 (5 bases each). The CDR3 length is 15 residues. Germline-derived CDR1 and CDR2 are DFQATT and SNEGSKA (reference sequence). The CDR3 spells CSVRRPGTQTGERFF. For the CDR3, the DNA is TGCAGTGTCAGGCGGCCCGGGACGCAAACCGGGGAGCGGTTTTTT.

This clonotype has only one observation. A much larger clone lies one base from this, so it may be a read error. The rearrangement joins TRBV7-6 to TRBJ1-1; D not certain. The CDR3 loop spans 15 amino acids. V was trimmed by 1 base and J by 1 base, leaving 10 bases between them. Looked up from germline, CDR1 is SGHVS and CDR2 is FNYEAQ. The CDR3 DNA is TGTGCCAGCAGCTTAGTTCACAGTGCGAACACTGAAGCTTTCTTT. Its protein is CASSLVHSANTEAFF.

The V and J genes are TRBV5-1 and TRBJ1-1, with D possibly being TRBD1 (6 bases). V dropped 6 bases and J dropped 4 bases, with 16 bases sitting between them. The CDR3 runs to 14 residues. The germline V gene encodes CDR1 SGHRS and CDR2 YFSETQ. CDR3 nucleotide sequence: TGCGCCAGCAACCCAGGGGAGGTGGGCACTGAAGCTTTCTTT. Translated: CASNPGEVGTEAFF.

The chain has TRBV12-3 or TRBV12-4 and TRBJ1-1; 7 bases are shared with TRBD1. J gave up 3 bases and V 3 bases, and 7 bases lay outside the gene matches. The CDR3 loop spans 15 amino acids. The DNA of the CDR3 is TGTGCCAGCAGTTTTACAGGGGACTTGGACACTGAAGCTTTCTTT. This sequence encodes CASSFTGDLDTEAFF.

This clonotype was recorded once. This sequence joins TRBV15 and TRBJ2-7, with unresolved D. The CDR3 has 12 residues. The V end lost 3 bases, the J end lost 0 bases, and 3 bases lay between the germline ends. CDR1 and CDR2 (germline): LNHNV, YYDKDF (reference sequence). The CDR3 is CATSRYSYEQYF. The CDR3 coding sequence is TGTGCCACCAGCAGGTACTCCTACGAGCAGTACTTC.

This clonotype occurred a few times. The V call is TRBV20-1, the J call TRBJ2-7; D may be TRBD1 (6 bases). The germline CDR1 and CDR2 sequences are DFQATT and SNEGSKA (reference sequence). The CDR3 has 12 amino acids. Trimming took off 3 bases at V and 4 bases at J, with 10 bases between the two ends. In DNA, the CDR3 is TGCAGTGCTAGGCGCCAGGGGTACGAGCAGTACTTC. This codes for CSARRQGYEQYF.

Many counts were recorded for this clonotype. The chain combines TRBV4-3 with TRBJ1-1, with D uncertain. V gave up 6 bases and J gave up 3 bases, with 17 bases separating them. The germline CDR1 and CDR2 sequences are LGHNA and YSLEER. CDR3 size: 15 residues. This CDR3 reads CASRPVGLRDTEAFF. The DNA for the CDR3 is TGCGCCAGCAGACCTGTGGGGTTACGTGACACTGAAGCTTTCTTT.

The V call is TRBV20-1, the J call TRBJ2-3; TRBD1 agrees at 7 bases. Germline V lookup: CDR1 DFQATT, CDR2 SNEGSKA (reference sequence). The CDR3 extends over 14 amino acids. J gave up 4 bases and V 3 bases, and 7 bases lay outside the gene matches. As DNA, the CDR3 is TGCAGTGCTAGTGTAGGCCAGGGGGCAGATACGCAGTATTTT. It encodes CSASVGQGADTQYF.

V gene TRBV12-3 or TRBV12-4 combines with J gene TRBJ2-5; 8 positions match TRBD2. V gave up 3 bases and J gave up 7 bases; unmatched junction bases: 1. The CDR3 sequence is 12 residues long. The CDR3: CASSFSGGTQYF. For the CDR3, the DNA is TGTGCCAGCAGTTTCAGCGGGGGGACCCAGTACTTC.